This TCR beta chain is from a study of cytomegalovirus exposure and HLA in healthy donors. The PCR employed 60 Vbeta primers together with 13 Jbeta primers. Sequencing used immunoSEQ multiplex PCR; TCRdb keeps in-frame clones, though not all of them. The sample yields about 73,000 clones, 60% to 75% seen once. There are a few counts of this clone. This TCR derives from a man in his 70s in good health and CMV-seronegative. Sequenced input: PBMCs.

CDR3 residues: CASSEQGAGGNEQFF. As DNA, the CDR3 is TGTGCCAGCAGTGAACAGGGGGCCGGGGGGAATGAGCAGTTCTTC. The chain is built from TRBV25-1 and TRBJ2-1, with TRBD1 as a possible D gene (8 bases). The germline V and J ends were trimmed by 2 bases and 7 bases, with 15 bases remaining between them. There are 15 residues in the CDR3. Germline CDR1 MGHDK, CDR2 SYGVNS.